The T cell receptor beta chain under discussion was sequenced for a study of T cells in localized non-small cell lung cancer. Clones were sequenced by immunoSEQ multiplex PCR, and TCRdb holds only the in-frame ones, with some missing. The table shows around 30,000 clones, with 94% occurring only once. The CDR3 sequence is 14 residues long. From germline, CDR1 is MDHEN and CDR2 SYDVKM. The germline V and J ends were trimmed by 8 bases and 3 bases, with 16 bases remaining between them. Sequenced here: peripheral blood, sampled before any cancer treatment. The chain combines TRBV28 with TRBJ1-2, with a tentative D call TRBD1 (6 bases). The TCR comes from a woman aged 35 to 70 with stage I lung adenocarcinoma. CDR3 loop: CASQGHTSYYGYTF. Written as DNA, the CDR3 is TGTGCCAGCCAGGGACATACGTCATACTATGGCTACACCTTC.